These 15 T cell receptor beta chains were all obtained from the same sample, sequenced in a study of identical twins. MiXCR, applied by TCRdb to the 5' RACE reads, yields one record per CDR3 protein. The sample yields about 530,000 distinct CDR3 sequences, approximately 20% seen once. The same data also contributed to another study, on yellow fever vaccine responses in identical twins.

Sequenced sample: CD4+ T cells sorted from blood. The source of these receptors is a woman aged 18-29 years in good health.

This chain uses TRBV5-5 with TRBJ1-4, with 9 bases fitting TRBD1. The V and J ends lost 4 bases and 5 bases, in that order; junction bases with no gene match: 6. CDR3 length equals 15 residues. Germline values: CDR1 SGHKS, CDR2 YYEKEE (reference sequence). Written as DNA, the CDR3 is TGTGCCAGCAGCCCGGACAGGGGCCAGAATGAAAAACTGTTTTTT. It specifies CASSPDRGQNEKLFF.

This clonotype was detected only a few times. The CDR3 sequence: CASSGKLADRDWRNEQFF. The CDR3 DNA follows: TGCGCCAGCAGCGGTAAACTAGCGGACAGAGATTGGCGTAATGAGCAGTTCTTC. This chain connects TRBV5-1 to TRBJ2-1, with 8 nucleotides matching TRBD2. Germline trimming cut 4 bases from V and 7 bases from J; bases unmatched to any gene: 19. The CDR3 spans 18 residues. In germline, CDR1 is SGHRS, CDR2 YFSETQ.

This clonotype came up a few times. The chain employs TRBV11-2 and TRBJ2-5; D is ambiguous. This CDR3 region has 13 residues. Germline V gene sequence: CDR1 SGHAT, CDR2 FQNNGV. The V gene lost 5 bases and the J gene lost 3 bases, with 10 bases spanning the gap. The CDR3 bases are TGTGCCAGCAGCCCCCGCCCCAAAGAGACCCAGTACTTC. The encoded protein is CASSPRPKETQYF.

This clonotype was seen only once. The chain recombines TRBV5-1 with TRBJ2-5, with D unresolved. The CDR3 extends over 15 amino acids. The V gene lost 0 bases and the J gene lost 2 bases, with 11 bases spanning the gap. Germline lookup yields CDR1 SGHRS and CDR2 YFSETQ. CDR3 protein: CASSLGPGSQETQYF. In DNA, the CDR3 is TGCGCCAGCAGCTTGGGCCCCGGCAGTCAAGAGACCCAGTACTTC.

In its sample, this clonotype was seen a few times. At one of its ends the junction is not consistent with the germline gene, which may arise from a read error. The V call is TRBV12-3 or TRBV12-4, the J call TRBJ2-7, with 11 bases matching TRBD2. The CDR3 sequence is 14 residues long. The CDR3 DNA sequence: TGTGCCAGCAGTCTAGCGGGAGGCGCCTACGAGCAGTACTTC. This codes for CASSLAGGAYEQYF.

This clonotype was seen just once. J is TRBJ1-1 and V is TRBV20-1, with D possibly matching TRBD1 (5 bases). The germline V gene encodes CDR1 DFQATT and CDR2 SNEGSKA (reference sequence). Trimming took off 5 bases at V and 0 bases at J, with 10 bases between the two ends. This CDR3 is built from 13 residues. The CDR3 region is CSAAGGVNTEAFF. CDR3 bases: TGCAGTGCTGCGGGGGGGGTGAACACTGAAGCTTTCTTT.

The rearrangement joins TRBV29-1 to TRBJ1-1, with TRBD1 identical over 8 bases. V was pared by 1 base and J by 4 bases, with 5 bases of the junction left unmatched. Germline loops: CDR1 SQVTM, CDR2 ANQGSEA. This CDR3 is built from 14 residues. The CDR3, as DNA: TGCAGCGTTGAAGCCCCCGGGACAGGCACTGAAGCTTTCTTT. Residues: CSVEAPGTGTEAFF.

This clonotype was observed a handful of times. CDR3 loop: CAIREHGSSYEQYV. In DNA, the CDR3 is TGTGCCATCAGGGAGCACGGCAGCTCCTACGAGCAGTACGTC. The genes are TRBV10-3 and TRBJ2-7; unclear D gene. In germline, CDR1 is ENHRY, CDR2 SYGVKD. Trimming left V 6 bases short and J 0 bases short, with 12 bases between. The CDR3 runs to 14 residues.

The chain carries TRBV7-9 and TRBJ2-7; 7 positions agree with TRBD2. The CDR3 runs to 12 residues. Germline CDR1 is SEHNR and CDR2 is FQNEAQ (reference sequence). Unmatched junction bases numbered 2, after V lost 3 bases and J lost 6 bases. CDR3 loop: CASSFGGFEQYV. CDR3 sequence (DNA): TGTGCCAGCAGCTTCGGGGGGTTCGAGCAGTACGTC.

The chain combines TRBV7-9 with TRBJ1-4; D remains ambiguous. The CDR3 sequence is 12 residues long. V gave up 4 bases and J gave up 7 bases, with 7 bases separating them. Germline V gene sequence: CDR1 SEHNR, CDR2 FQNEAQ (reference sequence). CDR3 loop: CASSSHVEKLFF. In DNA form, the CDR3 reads TGTGCCAGCAGCTCTCATGTTGAAAAACTGTTTTTT.

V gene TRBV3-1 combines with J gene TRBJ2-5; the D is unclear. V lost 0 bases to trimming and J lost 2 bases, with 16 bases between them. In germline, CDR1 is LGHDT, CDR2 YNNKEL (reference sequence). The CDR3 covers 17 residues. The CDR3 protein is CASSQDGSSSGQETQYF. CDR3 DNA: TGTGCCAGCAGCCAAGATGGCTCTTCGTCCGGACAAGAGACCCAGTACTTC.

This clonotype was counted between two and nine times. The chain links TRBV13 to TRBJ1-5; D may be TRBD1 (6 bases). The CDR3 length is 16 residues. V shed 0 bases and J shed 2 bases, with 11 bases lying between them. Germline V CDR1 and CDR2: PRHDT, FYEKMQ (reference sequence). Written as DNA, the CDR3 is TGTGCCAGCAGCTTAGGCAGGGGAGGTCGCAATCAGCCCCAGCATTTT. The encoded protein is CASSLGRGGRNQPQHF.

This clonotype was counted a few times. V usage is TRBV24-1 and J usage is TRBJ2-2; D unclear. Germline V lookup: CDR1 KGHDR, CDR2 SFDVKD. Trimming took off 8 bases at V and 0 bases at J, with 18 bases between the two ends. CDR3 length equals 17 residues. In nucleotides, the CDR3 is TGTGCCACCAACCCTGGGCCGGGCAGAGCGAACACCGGGGAGCTGTTTTTT. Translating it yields CATNPGPGRANTGELFF.

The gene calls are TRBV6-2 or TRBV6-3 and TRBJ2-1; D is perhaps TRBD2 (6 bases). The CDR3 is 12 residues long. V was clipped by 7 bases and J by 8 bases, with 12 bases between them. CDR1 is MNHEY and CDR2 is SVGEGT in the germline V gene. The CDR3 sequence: CASTLPGDEQFF. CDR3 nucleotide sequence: TGTGCCAGCACCCTCCCGGGGGATGAGCAGTTCTTC.

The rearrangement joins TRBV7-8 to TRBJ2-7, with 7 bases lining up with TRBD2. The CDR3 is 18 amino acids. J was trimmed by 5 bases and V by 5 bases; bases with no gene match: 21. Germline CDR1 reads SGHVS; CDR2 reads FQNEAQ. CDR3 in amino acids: CASSRGAGGGVGSDEQYF. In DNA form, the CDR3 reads TGTGCCAGCAGCCGAGGAGCTGGGGGGGGTGTAGGGTCGGACGAGCAGTACTTC.